A single sample is the source of the 18 T cell receptor beta chains below, sequenced in a study of T cells after yellow fever vaccination. TCRdb used MiXCR to reprocess the 5' RACE reads, holding one entry per CDR3 protein. This table holds some 350,000 distinct CDR3 sequences, about 6% found once. This material consisted of PBMCs, taken 5 days after the yellow fever booster vaccination. The receptor source for this set is a man in his thirties or forties who received the YFV17D yellow fever vaccine.

This clonotype turned up a few times. The chain couples TRBV5-1 to TRBJ1-4, with 9 bases aligning to TRBD1. V lost 0 bases to trimming and J lost 0 bases; unmatched junction nucleotides: 0. CDR1 is SGHRS and CDR2 is YFSETQ in the germline V gene. The CDR3 runs 16 residues. The CDR3 region is CASSLGTGATNEKLFF. CDR3 in DNA: TGCGCCAGCAGCTTGGGGACAGGGGCAACTAATGAAAAACTGTTTTTT.

This sequence joins TRBV14 and TRBJ2-3; 8 positions agree with TRBD2. Looked up from germline, CDR1 is SGHDN and CDR2 is FVKESK. The CDR3 is 15 amino acids. V was clipped by 4 bases and J by 2 bases; unmatched bases: 5. CDR3 amino acids: CASSRTSGPTDTQYF. The CDR3 region has the DNA TGTGCCAGCAGCCGAACTAGCGGACCCACAGATACGCAGTATTTT.

This clonotype was counted many times. This chain links TRBV29-1 with TRBJ2-3, with D possibly matching TRBD2 (5 bases). Germline V CDR1 and CDR2: SQVTM, ANQGSEA. CDR3 length: 15 amino acids. V lost 4 bases and J lost 1, with 15 bases in between. CDR3: CSVGSGMLGTDTQYF. Written as DNA, the CDR3 is TGCAGCGTTGGTTCCGGGATGTTGGGCACAGATACGCAGTATTTT.

This clonotype was recorded many times. The CDR3 protein is CASSDAEGQETQYF. CDR3 nucleotides: TGCGCCAGCAGTGACGCCGAGGGCCAAGAGACCCAGTACTTC. This chain joins TRBV10-1 and TRBJ2-5, with a tentative D call TRBD2 (5 bases). Germline lookup yields CDR1 WNHNN and CDR2 SYGVQD (reference sequence). V lost 3 bases and J lost 1, with 9 bases in between. The CDR3 spans 14 residues.

This clonotype was recorded many times. The chain couples TRBV10-3 to TRBJ2-7; 12 bases are a match to TRBD2. The CDR3 runs 14 residues. Germline loops: CDR1 ENHRY, CDR2 SYGVKD. V was pared by 8 bases and J by 5 bases, with 7 bases of the junction left unmatched. CDR3 bases: TGTGCCATCGGGAAGACTAGCGGGAGTAACGAGCAGTACTTC. Translation: CAIGKTSGSNEQYF.

This clonotype was seen repeatedly, ten times or more. The chain combines TRBV20-1 with TRBJ2-1; tentatively, D is TRBD2 (6 bases). The CDR3 extends over 13 amino acids. Deletions cut 3 bases from V and 2 bases from J, with 8 bases between. Germline lookup yields CDR1 DFQATT and CDR2 SNEGSKA (reference sequence). For the CDR3, the DNA is TGCAGTGCTAGGGGGACTGCCTACAATGAGCAGTTCTTC. Translation: CSARGTAYNEQFF.

This clonotype appeared many times. The chain combines TRBV7-9 with TRBJ2-5; 7 positions match TRBD1. The germline gives CDR1 SEHNR, CDR2 FQNEAQ (reference sequence). The J segment lost 5 bases and the V segment lost 5 bases, leaving 11 bases of the junction unmatched. The CDR3 extends over 15 amino acids. This CDR3 is CASSQPRGTVETQYF. CDR3 sequence (DNA): TGTGCCAGCAGCCAGCCGAGGGGGACAGTCGAGACCCAGTACTTC.

This clonotype has a handful of counts. The CDR3 DNA reads as TGCAGCGACGAGGTCTCTAGCACAGATACGCAGTATTTT. It specifies CSDEVSSTDTQYF. The rearrangement uses TRBV20-1 and TRBJ2-3; D is unresolved. The CDR3 extends over 13 amino acids. Germline V gene data show CDR1 as DFQATT and CDR2 as SNEGSKA (reference sequence).

This clonotype was seen more than once but under ten times. V is TRBV12-3 or TRBV12-4 and J is TRBJ2-2, with D perhaps matching TRBD2 (7 bases). The V and J ends lost 4 bases and 6 bases respectively, with 12 bases between them. The CDR3 is 14 amino acids. The CDR3 region has the DNA TGTGCCAGCAGTTACACAGGGAGGGCCGGGGAGCTGTTTTTT. Protein: CASSYTGRAGELFF.

This clonotype has only a few counts. This chain uses TRBV30 with TRBJ2-2, with D perhaps TRBD2 (6 bases). The CDR3 totals 14 residues. The germline gives CDR1 GTSNPN, CDR2 SVGIG (reference sequence). The CDR3 DNA is TGTGCGTTTGCTCTCGGGGGTAACACCGGGGAGCTGTTTTTT. As protein: CAFALGGNTGELFF.

This chain uses TRBV6-1 with TRBJ2-7; a weak D match, TRBD2 (6 bases). The CDR3 extends over 14 amino acids. Germline CDR1 MNHNS, CDR2 SASEGT. The germline V and J ends were trimmed by 5 bases and 1 base, with 12 bases remaining between them. CDR3 loop: CASSLTGESYEQYF. The CDR3, as DNA: TGTGCCAGCAGTCTCACGGGAGAATCCTACGAGCAGTACTTC.

As to this clonotype: A much larger clone differs from this one at a single base, so this may be a read error. The gene calls are TRBV6-2 or TRBV6-3 and TRBJ2-7, with 14 bases identical to TRBD2. The germline CDR1 and CDR2 sequences are MNHEY and SVGEGT. The CDR3 contains 19 residues. CDR3 sequence (DNA): TGTGCCAGCAGTTACGCTCCGGGACTAGCGGGAGTCTTGTCCTACGGGCAGTACTTC. Encoded protein: CASSYAPGLAGVLSYGQYF.

This sequence joins TRBV7-6 and TRBJ2-1, with 7 nucleotides matching TRBD2. Germline-derived CDR1 and CDR2 are SGHVS and FNYEAQ. The CDR3 loop spans 17 amino acids. Trimming took 2 bases from V and 8 from J; bases not matched to a gene: 15. Here the CDR3 DNA reads TGTGCCAGCAGCTTAAGCTCTGGACTAGTCGTTTTGGATGAGCAGTTCTTC. This encodes CASSLSSGLVVLDEQFF.

This clonotype was seen ten or more times. The chain couples TRBV3-1 to TRBJ2-7; D remains unclear. Germline CDR1 reads LGHDT; CDR2 reads YNNKEL (reference sequence). The CDR3 sequence is 13 residues long. The ends were cut back, 4 bases at V and 3 bases at J, with 10 bases in the middle. CDR3 nucleotides: TGTGCCAGCAGCCCACCCTCAGGCTACGAGCAGTACTTC. Amino acids: CASSPPSGYEQYF.

A few counts support this clonotype. The J gene is TRBJ2-7, the V gene TRBV7-2, with no clear D. The CDR3 sequence is 12 residues long. V was clipped by 5 bases and J by 4 bases, with 9 bases between them. The germline CDR1 and CDR2 sequences are SGHTA and FQGNSA. CDR3 region: CASSPINYEQYF. The CDR3 coding sequence is TGTGCCAGCAGCCCCATTAATTACGAGCAGTACTTC. Full variable domain (outside the CDR3, taken from reference TRBV7-2 and TRBJ2-7): GAGVSQSPSNKVTEKGKDVELRCDPISGHTALYWYRQSLGQGLEFLIYFQGNSAPDKSGLPSDRFSAERTGGSVSTLTIQRTQQEDSAVYLCASSPINYEQYFGPGTRLTVT.

This clonotype was counted many times. V is TRBV9 and J is TRBJ2-7; tentatively, D is TRBD1 (6 bases). The CDR3 contains 15 residues. V was clipped by 0 bases and J by 0 bases, with 10 bases between them. The germline CDR1 and CDR2 sequences are SGDLS and YYNGEE. CDR3 nucleotides: TGTGCCAGCAGCGTAGGACAGGAGAGCTCCTACGAGCAGTACTTC. This codes for CASSVGQESSYEQYF.

In this sample, this clonotype turned up many times. V and J are TRBV5-6 and TRBJ2-7; D might be TRBD1 or TRBD2, each matching 5 bases. Deletions cut 1 base from V and 6 bases from J, with 8 bases between. The V gene's germline CDR1 is SGHDT and CDR2 YYEEEE. The CDR3 loop spans 12 amino acids. The CDR3, as DNA: TGTGCCAGCAGCTTGTCGAGGGGCGAGCAGTACTTC. This sequence encodes CASSLSRGEQYF.

This chain links TRBV2 with TRBJ2-3; D unresolved. With 5 bases removed from V and 0 bases from J, the gap between germline ends came to 9 bases. Germline V gene lookup returns CDR1 SNHLY and CDR2 FYNNEI. The CDR3 is 14 residues long. CDR3 amino acids: CASSPLRSTDTQYF. The DNA for the CDR3 is TGTGCCAGCAGTCCCTTGCGGAGCACAGATACGCAGTATTTT.